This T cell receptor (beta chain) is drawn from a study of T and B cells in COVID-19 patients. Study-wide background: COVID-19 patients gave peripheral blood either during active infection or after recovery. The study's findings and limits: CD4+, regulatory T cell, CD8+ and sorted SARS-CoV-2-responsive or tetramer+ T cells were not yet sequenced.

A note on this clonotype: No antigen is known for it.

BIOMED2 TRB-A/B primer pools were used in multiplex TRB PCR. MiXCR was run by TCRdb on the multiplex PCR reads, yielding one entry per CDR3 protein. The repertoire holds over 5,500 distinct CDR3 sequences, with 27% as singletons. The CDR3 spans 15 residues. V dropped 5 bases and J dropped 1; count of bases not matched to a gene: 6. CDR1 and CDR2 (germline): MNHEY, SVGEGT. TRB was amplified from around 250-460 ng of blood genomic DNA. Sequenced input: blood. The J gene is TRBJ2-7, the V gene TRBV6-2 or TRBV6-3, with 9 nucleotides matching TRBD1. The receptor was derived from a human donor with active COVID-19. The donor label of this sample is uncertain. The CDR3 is CASSKRGTGSYEQYF. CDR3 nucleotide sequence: TGTGCCAGCAGTAAGAGGGGGACAGGGTCCTACGAGCAGTACTTC.